What follows describes a single T cell receptor beta chain. Antigen unknown. V was trimmed by 1 base and J by 2 bases, leaving 11 bases between them. CDR3 size: 15 residues. Germline CDR1 and CDR2: SNHLY and FYNNEI. The data stem from a study of cytomegalovirus exposure and HLA in healthy donors. At the level of the study: Tens of millions of unique TCRs from HLA-typed donors made up an early data release. Study results and caveats: Among TCR beta chains, those listed as cytomegalovirus-associated numbered over 150. Later analysis associated a missense DCLRE1C variant with TCR beta V- and J-gene trimming.

PCR employed 60 Vbeta and 13 Jbeta primers. Profiling relied on immunoSEQ multiplex PCR, and the TCRdb table lists in-frame clones only, not all of them. The sample has roughly 130,000 clones; 75% to 85% are singletons. When sampled, the donors appeared nominally healthy, though they likely had unrecorded immune exposures. This receptor was identified in a man over 45 in good health and CMV-seronegative. The gene calls are TRBV2 and TRBJ1-2; TRBD1 is a possible D gene (5 bases). Sequences were obtained from PBMCs. CDR3 in DNA: TGTGCCAGCAGTGAAGGGTCTCCAGGGAACTATGGCTACACCTTC. Amino acids: CASSEGSPGNYGYTF.